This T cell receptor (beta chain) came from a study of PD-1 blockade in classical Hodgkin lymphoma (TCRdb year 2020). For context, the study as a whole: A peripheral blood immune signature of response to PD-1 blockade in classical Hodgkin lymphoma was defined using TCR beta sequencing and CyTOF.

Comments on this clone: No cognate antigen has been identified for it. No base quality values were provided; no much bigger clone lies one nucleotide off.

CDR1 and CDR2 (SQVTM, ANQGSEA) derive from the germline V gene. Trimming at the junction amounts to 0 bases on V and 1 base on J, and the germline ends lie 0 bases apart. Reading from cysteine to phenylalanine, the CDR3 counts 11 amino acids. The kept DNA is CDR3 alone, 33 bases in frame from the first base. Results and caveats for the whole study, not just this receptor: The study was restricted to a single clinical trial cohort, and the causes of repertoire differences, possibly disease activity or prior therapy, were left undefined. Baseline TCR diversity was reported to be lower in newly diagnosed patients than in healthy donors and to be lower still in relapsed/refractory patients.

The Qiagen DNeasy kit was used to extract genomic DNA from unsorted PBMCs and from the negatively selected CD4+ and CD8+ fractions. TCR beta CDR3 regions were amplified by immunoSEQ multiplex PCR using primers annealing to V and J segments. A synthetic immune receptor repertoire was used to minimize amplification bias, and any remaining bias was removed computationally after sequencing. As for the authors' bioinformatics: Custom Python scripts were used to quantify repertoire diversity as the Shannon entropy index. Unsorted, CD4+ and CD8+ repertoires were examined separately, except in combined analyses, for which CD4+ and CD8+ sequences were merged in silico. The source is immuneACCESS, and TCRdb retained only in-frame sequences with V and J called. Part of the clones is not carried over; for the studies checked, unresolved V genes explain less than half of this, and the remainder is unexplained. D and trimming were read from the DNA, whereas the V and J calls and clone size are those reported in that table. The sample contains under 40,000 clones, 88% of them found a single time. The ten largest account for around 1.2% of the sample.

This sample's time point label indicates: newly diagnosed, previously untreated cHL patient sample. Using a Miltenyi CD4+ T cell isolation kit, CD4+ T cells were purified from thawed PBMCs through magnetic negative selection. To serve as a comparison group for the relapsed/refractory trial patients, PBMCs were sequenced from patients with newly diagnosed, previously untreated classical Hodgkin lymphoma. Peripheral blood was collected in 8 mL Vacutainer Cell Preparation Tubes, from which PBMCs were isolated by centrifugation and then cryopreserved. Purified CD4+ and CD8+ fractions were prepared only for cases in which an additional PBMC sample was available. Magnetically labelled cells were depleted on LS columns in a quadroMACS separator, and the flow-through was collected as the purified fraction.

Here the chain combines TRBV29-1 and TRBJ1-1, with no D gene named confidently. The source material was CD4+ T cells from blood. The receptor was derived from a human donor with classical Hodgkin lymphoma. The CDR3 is CSVEENTEAFF. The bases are TGCAGCGTTGAAGAGAACACTGAAGCTTTCTTT.